Shown below are 3 T cell receptor beta chains from a single sample sequenced in a study of blood T cells in healthy people across ages (dated by TCRdb to 2014 to 2015). Libraries came from 5' RACE. Sequencer: Illumina HiSeq 2500. A second PCR of about 6 to 12 cycles was performed with a sample-barcoded 5' primer and a J-beta primer mix. TCRdb took the public reads, trimmed them with fastp at Q25, ran MiXCR for clone calling and kept in-frame beta chains. One record per CDR3 amino acid sequence lists the most common genes and DNA. The sample data list roughly 680,000 distinct CDR3 sequences, and 20% to 25% of these were observed just once. The top ten hold 3.5% to 4% of the sample. The sample comprised blood. These receptor sequences come from an older man in good health.

This clonotype was observed a few times. CDR3 nucleotide sequence: TGTGCCAGCAGGGGACTCGACAATGAGCAGTTCTTC. The encoded protein is CASRGLDNEQFF. This chain uses TRBV6-2 or TRBV6-3 with TRBJ2-1, with D possibly being TRBD2 (6 bases). The CDR3 extends over 12 amino acids. V was clipped by 6 bases and J by 5 bases, with 8 bases between them. Germline CDR1 reads MNHEY; CDR2 reads SVGEGT.

This chain links TRBV20-1 with TRBJ2-5, with 8 positions matching TRBD1. With the DNA end fitting TRBJ2-1 better, the J assignment may be wrong. Germline V gene sequence: CDR1 DFQATT, CDR2 SNEGSKA (reference sequence). The CDR3 has 13 residues. CDR3 in amino acids: CSAGRGLEREQFF. CDR3 bases: TGCAGTGCTGGCAGGGGGCTGGAAAGGGAGCAGTTCTTC.

This clonotype has a count of ten or more. This chain uses TRBV4-1 with TRBJ2-7; D possibly corresponds to TRBD2 (5 bases). The CDR3 totals 11 residues. V dropped 8 bases and J dropped 4 bases, with 9 bases sitting between them. The germline CDR1 and CDR2 sequences are MGHRA and YSYEKL. CDR3: CASGRGYEQYF. The CDR3 DNA reads TGCGCCAGCGGGCGAGGGTACGAGCAGTACTTC.